These 5 T cell receptor beta chains came from one sample sequenced in a study of cytomegalovirus exposure and HLA in healthy donors. The table came from immunoSEQ multiplex PCR; TCRdb's copy has only in-frame clones and leaves some out. The table lists 120,000 or so clones, more than 75% of them singletons, with roughly 2% in the top ten. Source material: PBMCs. These TCRs come from a woman aged 25 to 39 in good health and CMV-seronegative.

Only a few counts were recorded for this clone. This rearrangement joins TRBV5-4 to TRBJ1-2; possibly TRBD1 for D (5 bases). V was pared by 8 bases and J by 6 bases, with 20 bases between. CDR1 is SGHNT and CDR2 is YYREEE in the germline V gene (reference sequence). The length of the CDR3 is 14 residues. CDR3 loop: CASAPWGRADGYTF. The CDR3 DNA follows: TGTGCCAGTGCACCTTGGGGCCGGGCGGATGGCTACACCTTC. Full variable domain (remainder filled in from reference TRBV5-4 and TRBJ1-2): ETGVTQSPTHLIKTRGQQVTLRCSSQSGHNTVSWYQQALGQGPQFIFQYYREEENGRGNFPPRFSGLQFPNYSSELNVNALELDDSALYLCASAPWGRADGYTFGSGTRLTVV.

The V call is TRBV7-2, the J call TRBJ2-3; 7 bases line up with TRBD1. In germline, CDR1 is SGHTA, CDR2 FQGNSA. V lost 2 bases to trimming and J lost 6 bases; unmatched junction nucleotides: 5. CDR3 length: 14 amino acids. The CDR3 nucleotides read TGTGCCAGCAGCTTACAGGGACAGCACGATACGCAGTATTTT. Translating gives CASSLQGQHDTQYF.

The rearrangement links TRBV5-1 to TRBJ1-1; D is undetermined. The CDR3 is 14 amino acids. Germline V gene sequence: CDR1 SGHRS, CDR2 YFSETQ. Trimming pared 5 bases from V and 6 bases from J, leaving 17 bases between. CDR3 region: CASSWGSTGAEAFF. For the CDR3, the DNA is TGCGCCAGCAGTTGGGGATCGACGGGAGCTGAAGCTTTCTTT. The complete variable domain, with remaining parts taken from reference TRBV5-1 and TRBJ1-1, reads KAGVTQTPRYLIKTRGQQVTLSCSPISGHRSVSWYQQTPGQGLQFLFEYFSETQRNKGNFPGRFSGRQFSNSRSEMNVSTLELGDSALYLCASSWGSTGAEAFFGQGTRLTVV.

This chain joins TRBV2 and TRBJ2-3; 8 bases map to TRBD2. V lost 4 bases, J lost 0 bases, and 9 bases stayed unmatched. CDR3 size: 17 residues. Germline loops: CDR1 SNHLY, CDR2 FYNNEI. The CDR3 is CASSVAGLTPSTDTQYF. DNA for the CDR3: TGTGCCAGCAGTGTAGCGGGGCTAACCCCTAGCACAGATACGCAGTATTTT.

This clone was detected once. V and J are TRBV5-5 and TRBJ2-1, with TRBD2 matching 10 bases. Germline assignment: CDR1 SGHKS and CDR2 YYEKEE (reference sequence). With V trimmed by 6 bases and J by 4 bases, 7 bases remained unmatched. The CDR3 runs 15 residues. The CDR3 nucleotides read TGTGCCAGCACCCCTAGCGGGGGCCCTTACAATGAGCAGTTCTTC. Translated, it gives CASTPSGGPYNEQFF.